This TCR beta chain is drawn from a study of T cell repertoires in cytomegalovirus infection. Study context: It can be stated that public TCR beta signatures indicated CMV infection as well as a matching HLA type.

From the reads, TCRdb called clonotypes with MiXCR, one entry per CDR3 protein. The data contain some 400,000 distinct CDR3 sequences, about a third of them singletons. Germline V gene data show CDR1 as MDHEN and CDR2 as SYDVKM. The CDR3 is 15 amino acids. Concerning this clonotype itself: One junction end disagrees with the germline gene, perhaps due to a read error.

The TCR originated in a human donor in good health (CMV status not recorded). Some clones in this sample may be carry-over from other donors' samples. The sequencing sample was made of PBMCs. The gene calls are TRBV28 and TRBJ2-5, with no clear D. The CDR3 here is CASSQLIGLQETHYF. CDR3 DNA sequence: TGTGCCAGCAGCCAACTAATCGGTCTGCAAGAGACCCATTACTTC. Based on the CDR3 plus reference TRBV28 and TRBJ2-5, the full variable domain is DVKVTQSSRYLVKRTGEKVFLECVQDMDHENMFWYRQDPGLGLRLIYFSYDVKMKEKGDIPEGYSVSREKKERFSLILESASTNQTSMYLCASSQLIGLQETHYFGPGTRLLVL.